These T cell receptor beta chains were read from a single sample in a study of blood T cell repertoires in COVID-19. The protocol was immunoSEQ multiplex PCR, while the TCRdb copy is restricted to in-frame clones and leaves out a portion. The profile shows fewer than 150,000 clones, 85% to 90% of them singletons. The sample was peripheral blood. These receptors came from a woman between 45 and 60 years old with acute or convalescent COVID-19. Both conserved end residues are part of each CDR3. D genes are given only for firm matches. Expanded clones are given a class, and other clones once, few, many or no size at all.

CDR3	DNA	J	D	V	size
CASRIPGGTEAFF	TGTGCCAGTAGGATTCCTGGGGGGACTGAAGCTTTCTTT	TRBJ1-1	-	TRBV19	-
CASSSDSEGHFYGYTF	TGTGCCAGCAGTTCTGATAGCGAGGGACACTTCTATGGCTACACCTTC	TRBJ1-2	-	TRBV6-6	-
CASSVLDRTLYGYTF	TGTGCCAGCAGCGTACTAGACAGGACCCTCTATGGCTACACCTTC	TRBJ1-2	-	TRBV9	-
CASSDGTGDSYEQYF	TGTGCCAGCAGCGATGGGACAGGAGATTCCTACGAGCAGTACTTC	TRBJ2-7	TRBD1	TRBV7-9	-
CASSRQYTGELFF	TGTGCCAGCAGTCGACAGTACACCGGGGAGCTGTTTTTT	TRBJ2-2	-	TRBV28	-
CATSDPDSRGPLSSYNEQFF	TGTGCCACCAGTGATCCTGACAGTAGAGGCCCTCTCAGCTCCTACAATGAGCAGTTCTTC	TRBJ2-1	-	TRBV24-1	few
CASSSPGLAGGYNEQFF	TGTGCCAGCAGCTCTCCGGGACTAGCGGGAGGCTACAATGAGCAGTTCTTC	TRBJ2-1	TRBD2	TRBV7-2	-
CASSSDNEQFF	TGTGCCAGCAGCTCGGACAATGAGCAGTTCTTC	TRBJ2-1	-	TRBV13	-
CASSTTGQAVYNEQFF	TGTGCCAGTAGTACGACGGGACAGGCAGTCTACAATGAGCAGTTCTTC	TRBJ2-1	TRBD1	TRBV19	once
CASSSIRRSPYEQYF	TGTGCCAGCAGCTCGATTCGGCGGTCTCCCTACGAGCAGTACTTC	TRBJ2-7	-	TRBV5-5	-
CASSMPRTGQGARGQPQHF	TGTGCCAGTAGTATGCCCCGCACGGGACAGGGGGCGCGAGGGCAGCCCCAGCATTTT	TRBJ1-5	TRBD1	TRBV19	-
CASSSRQGGVEKLFF	TGTGCCAGCAGTTCCAGACAGGGAGGAGTTGAAAAACTGTTTTTT	TRBJ1-4	TRBD1	TRBV6-5	-
CASTGRSSGGYTF	TGTGCCAGCACAGGGCGTTCTTCTGGTGGCTACACCTTC	TRBJ1-2	-	TRBV19	-
CASSLGTGYNSGNTIYF	TGCGCCAGCAGCCTCGGGACAGGGTACAATTCTGGAAACACCATATATTTT	TRBJ1-3	TRBD1	TRBV5-1	-
CASSSRLARLLLSYEQYF	TGTGCCAGCAGTTCCCGACTAGCGCGGCTTCTACTTTCCTACGAGCAGTACTTC	TRBJ2-7	TRBD2	TRBV28	-
CASTSSGSTVEQYF	TGTGCCAGCACTTCTAGCGGGAGTACAGTAGAGCAGTACTTC	TRBJ2-7	TRBD2	TRBV28	-
CASSLEGELFF	TGTGCCAGCAGCTTGGAGGGGGAGCTGTTTTTT	TRBJ2-2	-	TRBV13	-
CASSYTDRGMETQYF	TGTGCCAGCAGTTATACAGACAGGGGTATGGAGACCCAGTACTTC	TRBJ2-5	TRBD1	TRBV6-2/TRBV6-3	-
CASSSDRGNEKLFF	TGCGCCAGCAGCTCGGACAGGGGTAATGAAAAACTGTTTTTT	TRBJ1-4	TRBD1	TRBV5-1	-
CASSLVFRDEQYF	TGTGCCAGCAGCTTAGTGTTCAGGGACGAGCAGTACTTC	TRBJ2-7	-	TRBV7-9	-
CSVGTGSNYGYTF	TGCAGCGTTGGAACAGGTTCTAACTATGGCTACACCTTC	TRBJ1-2	-	TRBV29-1	-
CASSQVWRSVVANYGYTF	TGCGCCAGCAGCCAAGTTTGGAGATCAGTGGTGGCTAACTATGGCTACACCTTC	TRBJ1-2	-	TRBV4-1	-
CASSRTGSTEAFF	TGTGCCAGCTCCAGGACAGGGAGCACTGAAGCTTTCTTT	TRBJ1-1	TRBD1	TRBV18	-
CASSSSGQGSSPLHF	TGTGCCAGCAGCTCAAGTGGACAGGGGAGTTCACCCCTCCACTTT	TRBJ1-6	TRBD1	TRBV7-2	once
CASSLAAGLNTEAFF	TGCGCCAGCAGCTTGGCCGCAGGCCTAAACACTGAAGCTTTCTTT	TRBJ1-1	-	TRBV5-1	-
CASSRTTDTQYF	TGTGCCAGCAGTAGAACTACAGATACGCAGTATTTT	TRBJ2-3	-	TRBV27	-
CASRGEMNEKLFF	TGTGCCAGCAGAGGGGAAATGAATGAAAAACTGTTTTTT	TRBJ1-4	-	TRBV6-5	-
CATSRGGQRAKPQHF	TGTGCCACCAGCAGAGGGGGGCAGAGGGCTAAGCCCCAGCATTTT	TRBJ1-5	-	TRBV15	-
CASSKVPGLANEQFF	TGTGCCAGCAGCAAGGTACCGGGACTAGCAAATGAGCAGTTCTTC	TRBJ2-1	TRBD2	TRBV9	-
CASSQGGALAGYTF	TGTGCCAGCAGCCAAGGCGGGGCGCTTGCTGGCTACACCTTC	TRBJ1-2	-	TRBV3-1/TRBV3-2	once
CASSSGVGEQFF	TGTGCCAGCAGTTCCGGGGTTGGTGAGCAGTTCTTC	TRBJ2-1	-	TRBV12-3/TRBV12-4	-
CASSPQTGRSEAFF	TGCGCCAGCAGCCCCCAGACAGGGAGGTCTGAAGCTTTCTTT	TRBJ1-1	TRBD1	TRBV5-1	-